This is a list of T cell receptor beta chains from one sample in a study of blood T cell repertoires in COVID-19. The method was immunoSEQ multiplex PCR; TCRdb's version includes in-frame clones alone and lacks a portion of them. The table has about 330,000 clones, 88% seen once; the top ten hold less than 6.5%. Sequencing used PBMCs or T cells enriched from blood (not recorded which). Receptors originate from a man between 25 and 39 years old who had recovered from COVID-19. The CDR3 runs from the conserved cysteine through the conserved F or W. A D gene is named only where the DNA matches it firmly. Rows give clone size only sometimes, using once, few, many, or a class for an expanded clone.

NA	TRBV6-1	NA	TRBJ1-4	CASSEWRTNEKLFF	TGTGCCAGCAGTGAATGGAGGACTAATGAAAAACTGTTTTTT
NA	TRBV24-1	NA	TRBJ2-3	CATSATDGGTDTQYF	TGTGCCACCAGTGCTACGGACGGGGGCACAGATACGCAGTATTTT
NA	TRBV29-1	TRBD1	TRBJ2-7	CSVEDPRDREDEQYF	TGCAGCGTTGAAGACCCCCGGGACAGGGAGGACGAGCAGTACTTC
NA	TRBV2	TRBD1	TRBJ1-5	CASSADREDQPQHF	TGTGCCAGCAGCGCCGACAGGGAGGATCAGCCCCAGCATTTT
NA	TRBV19	TRBD1	TRBJ2-7	CASSTAVDRVLGSTYEQYF	TGTGCCAGTAGTACGGCGGTGGACAGGGTTTTGGGGTCAACCTACGAGCAGTACTTC
once	TRBV13	TRBD2	TRBJ2-3	CASSPLGLAGDTQYF	TGTGCCAGCAGCCCCCTCGGACTAGCGGGCGATACGCAGTATTTT
NA	TRBV5-1	TRBD1	TRBJ2-7	CASSSDRGNYEQYF	TGCGCCAGCAGCTCGGACAGGGGCAACTACGAGCAGTACTTC
NA	TRBV27	NA	TRBJ2-1	CASSPQGNLNEQFF	TGTGCCAGCAGTCCCCAGGGTAATCTCAATGAGCAGTTCTTC
NA	TRBV5-8	TRBD1	TRBJ2-3	CASSQTGARRDTQYF	TGTGCCAGCAGCCAGACAGGGGCCCGGAGAGATACGCAGTATTTT
NA	TRBV21-1	NA	TRBJ1-1	CASSKVRTGVTEAFF	TGTGCCAGCAGCAAGGTAAGGACAGGGGTGACTGAAGCTTTCTTT
NA	TRBV6-6	TRBD2	TRBJ2-1	CASSPAGTYNEQFF	TGTGCCAGCAGTCCAGCGGGGACCTACAATGAGCAGTTCTTC
NA	TRBV14	NA	TRBJ1-2	CASSQVDLGADNYGYTF	TGTGCCAGCAGCCAAGTAGACCTTGGGGCCGATAACTATGGCTACACCTTC
few	TRBV30	TRBD1	TRBJ1-1	CAWDPSGQGMPEAFF	TGTGCCTGGGATCCCTCGGGACAGGGTATGCCTGAAGCTTTCTTT
NA	TRBV7-9	NA	TRBJ2-1	CASSLGGKNEQFF	TGTGCCAGCAGCTTAGGGGGCAAGAATGAGCAGTTCTTC
few	TRBV11-3	TRBD1	TRBJ1-2	CASSLDPDRGDYGYTF	TGTGCCAGCAGCTTAGATCCGGACAGGGGGGACTATGGCTACACCTTC
NA	TRBV2	TRBD1	TRBJ2-4	CASSYRGRRAKNIQYF	TGTGCCAGCAGTTACAGGGGCCGAAGAGCCAAAAACATTCAGTACTTC
NA	TRBV11-2	TRBD1	TRBJ1-2	CASSFPTGENYGYTF	TGTGCCAGCAGCTTTCCGACAGGGGAGAACTATGGCTACACCTTC
NA	TRBV3-1/TRBV3-2	NA	TRBJ1-3	CASSGSWTAGNTIYF	TGTGCCAGCAGCGGAAGCTGGACAGCCGGAAACACCATATATTTT
NA	TRBV5-1	TRBD1	TRBJ2-7	CASSLGQGASVYEQYF	TGCGCCAGCAGCTTGGGGCAGGGGGCTTCCGTCTACGAGCAGTACTTC
NA	TRBV7-9	TRBD1	TRBJ2-5	CASSHGQGGQETQYF	TGTGCCAGCAGCCACGGACAGGGTGGTCAAGAGACCCAGTACTTC
NA	TRBV5-1	NA	TRBJ1-6	CASSLVGDNSPLHF	TGCGCCAGCAGCTTGGTAGGAGATAATTCACCCCTCCACTTT
NA	TRBV24-1	TRBD1	TRBJ2-3	CATSEPGTGATDTQYF	TGTGCCACCAGTGAGCCCGGGACAGGGGCCACAGATACGCAGTATTTT
few	TRBV12-3/TRBV12-4	NA	TRBJ2-3	CASSLYWDTQYF	TGTGCCAGCAGTTTATACTGGGATACGCAGTATTTT
NA	TRBV27	TRBD2	TRBJ2-1	CASSFPGTSGLLEQFF	TGTGCCAGCAGTTTTCCCGGGACTAGCGGTCTCTTGGAGCAGTTCTTC
once	TRBV5-4	NA	TRBJ2-1	CASSLDLAAKQENEQFF	TGTGCCAGCAGCTTGGATTTAGCGGCAAAACAGGAAAATGAGCAGTTCTTC
NA	TRBV24-1	NA	TRBJ2-2	CATSDLSRSGAGELFF	TGTGCCACCAGTGATTTGTCGCGATCTGGAGCCGGGGAGCTGTTTTTT
once	TRBV28	NA	TRBJ2-5	CASSLFRGSTQYF	TGTGCCAGCAGTTTATTTCGGGGGTCGACCCAGTACTTC
NA	TRBV3-1/TRBV3-2	NA	TRBJ1-1	CASSQVGGTEAFF	TGTGCCAGCAGCCAAGTCGGGGGCACTGAAGCTTTCTTT
NA	TRBV7-9	TRBD1	TRBJ1-1	CASSLAGRGQISEAFF	TGTGCCAGCAGCTTAGCGGGCAGGGGGCAAATCTCTGAAGCTTTCTTT
once	TRBV4-1	NA	TRBJ1-1	CASSQVATRVNTEAFF	TGCGCCAGCAGCCAAGTAGCGACGAGGGTGAACACTGAAGCTTTCTTT
NA	TRBV27	NA	TRBJ1-2	CASRRNSRDYYGYTF	TGTGCCAGCAGAAGAAACAGCCGGGACTACTATGGCTACACCTTC
NA	TRBV6-5	NA	TRBJ2-3	CASRGHGVADTQYF	TGTGCCAGCAGGGGCCACGGGGTGGCAGATACGCAGTATTTT
NA	TRBV4-2	TRBD2	TRBJ2-1	CASSQDPNSGGFYNEQFF	TGTGCCAGCAGCCAAGACCCTAATAGCGGGGGGTTCTACAATGAGCAGTTCTTC
NA	TRBV19	TRBD1	TRBJ1-2	CASSFDRGVIGYTF	TGTGCCAGTAGTTTTGACAGGGGGGTAATTGGCTACACCTTC
NA	TRBV28	TRBD1	TRBJ1-5	CASGQYRGRIQPQHF	TGTGCCAGCGGGCAGTACAGGGGCCGGATTCAGCCCCAGCATTTT
NA	TRBV27	TRBD2	TRBJ2-2	CASSTPSGGYTGELFF	TGTGCCAGCAGTACACCTAGCGGGGGCTACACCGGGGAGCTGTTTTTT
NA	TRBV28	TRBD2	TRBJ2-5	CAAGSSGVGTQYF	TGTGCCGCTGGATCAAGCGGGGTGGGGACCCAGTACTTC